These T cell receptor beta chains were read from a single sample in a study of blood T cell repertoires in COVID-19. Method: immunoSEQ multiplex PCR; TCRdb's copy keeps in-frame clones and lacks some. The table lists about 180,000 clones, roughly 83% of them singletons. The sequencing sample was made of PBMCs or T cells enriched from blood (not recorded which). These TCRs come from a woman in her 30s who had recovered from COVID-19. Both conserved end residues are part of each CDR3. Fields, in order: clone size, V gene, CDR3 protein. Clone size appears in some rows only: once, few, many, or a class for an expanded clone.

-	TRBV19	CASSHRGSYEQYF
-	TRBV5-1	CASRPPPGQGSTGELFF
-	TRBV9	CASSSRGSTDTQYF
-	TRBV10-3	CAIRRESGSNEQFF
once	TRBV10-3	CAISPGTQNTEAFF
few	TRBV4-1	CASSPISGTQGEQFF
-	TRBV6-5	CASSLYGNQPQHF
-	TRBV6-1	CASSDRVYTEAFF
-	TRBV7-8	CASSPLWALALHEQFF
-	TRBV27	CASSSRGGGANVLTF
once	TRBV6-4	CASSEVFTVPKALYNEQFF
-	TRBV18	CASSRSSGNINEQFF
-	TRBV25-1	CASSEYWQASNYGYTF
-	TRBV28	CASSPPTLGQGVVYTEAFF
-	TRBV5-1	CASSTGQPPYEQYF
-	TRBV18	CASSPTPWPETGSSYGYTF
-	TRBV29-1	CSARIKTGSSHEQYF
-	TRBV3-1/TRBV3-2	CASSRGTSVSYEQYF
-	TRBV28	CASSPPGTGHARPNYGYTF
-	TRBV7-9	CASSLEATYEQYF
-	TRBV28	CASSWARVGRTEAFF
-	TRBV18	CASSPKGLGVNIQYF
-	TRBV13	CASSLGLRQEQYF
-	TRBV2	CASILQGALGNEQFF
-	TRBV2	CARKGTVYSGANVLTF
few	TRBV7-2	CASSLGSTKYNEQFF
-	TRBV6-2/TRBV6-3	CASSMILAGAYNEQFF